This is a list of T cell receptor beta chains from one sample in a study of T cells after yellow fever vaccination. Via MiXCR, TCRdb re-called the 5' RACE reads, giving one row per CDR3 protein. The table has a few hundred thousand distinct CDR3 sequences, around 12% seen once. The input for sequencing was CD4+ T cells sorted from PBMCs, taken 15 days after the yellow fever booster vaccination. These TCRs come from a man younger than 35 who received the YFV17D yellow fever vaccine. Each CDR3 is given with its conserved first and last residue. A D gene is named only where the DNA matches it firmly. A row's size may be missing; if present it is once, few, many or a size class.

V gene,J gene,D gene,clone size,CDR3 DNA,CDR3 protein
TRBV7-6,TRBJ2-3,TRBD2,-,TGTGCCAGCAGCTTGGGGCGGGGGGCCTTCACAGATACGCAGTATTTT,CASSLGRGAFTDTQYF
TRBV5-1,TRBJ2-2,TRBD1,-,TGCGCCAGCAGCGCCACAGGGGACACCGGGGAGCTGTTTTTT,CASSATGDTGELFF
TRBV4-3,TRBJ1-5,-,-,TGCGCCAGCAGCCAAGATCCCACGTCCCGGGAGCCCCAGCATTTT,CASSQDPTSREPQHF
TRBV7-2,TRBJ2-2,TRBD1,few,TGTGCCAGCAGCTTAAGGGACAGGAACACCGGGGAGCTGTTTTTT,CASSLRDRNTGELFF
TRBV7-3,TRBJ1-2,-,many,TGTGCCAGCAGCTTAGGGGGAGCTAACTATGGCTACACCTTC,CASSLGGANYGYTF
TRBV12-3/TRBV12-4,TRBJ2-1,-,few,TGTGCCAGCAGGGGGGGACCGTCACACAGCTCCTACAATGAGCAGTTCTTC,CASRGGPSHSSYNEQFF
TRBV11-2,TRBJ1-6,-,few,TGTGCCAGCAGCTTAGTGGGCAGATTAAATTCACCCCTCCACTTT,CASSLVGRLNSPLHF
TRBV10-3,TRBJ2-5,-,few,TGTGCCATCAGTCCGGGCCTGTACCAAGAGACCCAGTACTTC,CAISPGLYQETQYF
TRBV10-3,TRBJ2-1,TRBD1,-,TGTGCCATCAGCCCGGGACAGGGGGCAGGGAGCTCCTACAATGAGCAGTTCTTC,CAISPGQGAGSSYNEQFF
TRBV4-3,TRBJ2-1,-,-,TGCGCCAGCAGCCAAGATCTACGAACCCTCCTGATCTTC,CASSQDLRTLLIF
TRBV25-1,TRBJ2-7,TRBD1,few,TGTGCCAGCAGTGATCCTATCCGCCGACAGGGGGCAGGGAACGAGCAGTACTTC,CASSDPIRRQGAGNEQYF
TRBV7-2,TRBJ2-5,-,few,TGTGCCAGCAGCCGTGCTAGCGTGGGAGAGACCCAGTACTTC,CASSRASVGETQYF
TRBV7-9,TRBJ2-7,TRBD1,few,TGTGCCAGCAGCTTAATCCGGACAGGTAGCTACGAGCAGTACTTC,CASSLIRTGSYEQYF
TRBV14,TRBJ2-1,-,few,TGTGCCAGCAGCCAATTATCCAGGGGCGATGAGCAGTTCTTC,CASSQLSRGDEQFF
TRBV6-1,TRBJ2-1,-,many,TGTGCCAGCAGTTTTGGGCCCCGACCGGGAGAGCAGTTCTTC,CASSFGPRPGEQFF
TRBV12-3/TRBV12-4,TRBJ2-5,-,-,TGTGCCAGCAGTTCCCCCGGTCGGGAGACCCAGTACTTC,CASSSPGRETQYF
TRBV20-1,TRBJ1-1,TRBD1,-,TGCAGTGCTGGGGGGACAGGGGGCGCGCGTGTCGGTTACACTGAAGCTTTCTTT,CSAGGTGGARVGYTEAFF
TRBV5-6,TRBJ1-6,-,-,TGTGCCAGCAGACTGGGAGGGACGTTTGATTCACCCCTCCACTTT,CASRLGGTFDSPLHF
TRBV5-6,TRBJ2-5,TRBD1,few,TGTGCCAGCAGCTCTCCGACAGGGGTGGAGACCCAGTACTTC,CASSSPTGVETQYF
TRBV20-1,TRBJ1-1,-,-,TGCAGTGCCCCGACAGAGAACACTGAAGCTTTCTTT,CSAPTENTEAFF
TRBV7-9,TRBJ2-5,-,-,TGTGCCAGCAGCCCTGTGGTAGGCGGGAGAGGCAGGGGGACAGCGTACCAAGAGACCCAGTACTTC,CASSPVVGGRGRGTAYQETQYF
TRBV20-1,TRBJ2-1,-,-,TGCAGTGCTAGTTCCGCAGGGGCAAGCAATGAGCAGTTCTTC,CSASSAGASNEQFF
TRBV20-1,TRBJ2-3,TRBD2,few,TGCAGTGCAATAGCGGGGGGGCACACAGATACGCAGTATTTT,CSAIAGGHTDTQYF
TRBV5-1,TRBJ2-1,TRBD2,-,TGCGCCAGCAGCCTGCTTACAAGGACCCTAGCGGGGTACAATGAGCAGTTCTTC,CASSLLTRTLAGYNEQFF
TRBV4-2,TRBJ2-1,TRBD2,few,TGTGCCAGCAGCCAAGATTGGGGGGGAAGGAATGAGCAGTTCTTC,CASSQDWGGRNEQFF
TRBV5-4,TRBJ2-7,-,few,TGTGCCAGCAGCTCCGTTCGTGGGGGGAGCGTAGGGGAGCAGTACTTC,CASSSVRGGSVGEQYF
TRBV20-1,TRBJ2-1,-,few,TGCAGTGCTGCGGGCCGCTCCTACAATGAGCAGTTCTTC,CSAAGRSYNEQFF
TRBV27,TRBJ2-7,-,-,TGTGCCAGCAGTTTATATACGGGGTATGGAAACGAGCAGTACTTC,CASSLYTGYGNEQYF
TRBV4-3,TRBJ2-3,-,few,TGCGCCAGCAGCCCCTCGACGGTTGTGGATACGCAGTATTTT,CASSPSTVVDTQYF
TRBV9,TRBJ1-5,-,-,TGTGCCAGCAGCGCCTTTGGGGGGAATCAGCCCCAGCATTTT,CASSAFGGNQPQHF
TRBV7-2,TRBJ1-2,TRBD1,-,TGTGCCAGCAGTCCGGACAGGTTGGCCAATAATGGCTACACCTTC,CASSPDRLANNGYTF
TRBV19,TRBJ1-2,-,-,TGTGCCAGTAGTATACGGGGTGAAAACTATGGCTACACCTTC,CASSIRGENYGYTF